Presented here are 26 T cell receptor beta chains from one specimen sequenced in a study of cytomegalovirus exposure and HLA in healthy donors. The study ran its PCR with 60 Vbeta and 13 Jbeta primers. Here immunoSEQ multiplex PCR was the method, and the copy in TCRdb shows in-frame clones only, minus some. Here the sample spans around 130,000 clones, approximately 71% being singletons. Specimen: PBMCs. All receptors come from a woman in her sixties or seventies in good health and CMV-seronegative.

J is TRBJ2-3 and V is TRBV7-8, with 7 bases matching TRBD2. CDR3 length: 16 amino acids. The germline V gene has CDR1 SGHVS and CDR2 FQNEAQ. Losses at the gene ends were 5 bases for V and 1 base for J; bases not matched to a gene: 9. CDR3 sequence (DNA): TGTGCCAGCAGCCTCGTGGCGGGAGCAGGCACAGATACGCAGTATTTT. Translation: CASSLVAGAGTDTQYF.

Concerning this clone: Other nucleotide sequences in the sample specify the same CDR3. CDR3 bases: TGTGCCAGCAGTTTGTCCAACTACGAGCAGTACTTC. This gives the protein CASSLSNYEQYF. This chain connects TRBV28 to TRBJ2-7, with D uncertain. CDR1 is MDHEN and CDR2 is SYDVKM in the germline V gene. CDR3 length: 12 residues. Trimming took 3 bases from V and 3 from J, leaving 6 bases between them.

This chain links TRBV6-1 with TRBJ2-2; 12 bases line up with TRBD2. The V and J ends lost 7 bases and 5 bases, in that order; junction bases with no gene match: 2. This CDR3 is built from 14 residues. Germline CDR1 and CDR2: MNHNS and SASEGT. CDR3 DNA sequence: TGTGCCAGCACACTAGCGGGAGGTACCGGGGAGCTGTTTTTT. Translation gives CASTLAGGTGELFF.

The V and J genes are TRBV5-1 and TRBJ2-3; 13 bases line up with TRBD2. The CDR3 is 15 residues long. Germline loops: CDR1 SGHRS, CDR2 YFSETQ. The V gene end was trimmed by 4 bases and the J gene end by 5 bases; junction bases not matched to a gene: 4. CDR3 protein: CASSVLAGGGDTQYF. CDR3 nucleotides: TGCGCCAGCAGCGTACTAGCGGGAGGGGGAGATACGCAGTATTTT.

This clone was recorded a few times. V is TRBV14 and J is TRBJ2-5; 10 bases match TRBD2. Looked up from germline, CDR1 is SGHDN and CDR2 is FVKESK. The CDR3 has 15 residues. The ends lost 5 bases at V and 5 bases at J; junction bases unmatched: 8. CDR3 sequence reads: CASSKAGGQKETQYF. CDR3 bases: TGTGCCAGCAGCAAAGCGGGGGGGCAGAAGGAGACCCAGTACTTC.

This sequence joins TRBV29-1 and TRBJ2-3, with 9 bases identical to TRBD2. Germline V CDR1 and CDR2: SQVTM, ANQGSEA. Trimming removed 3 bases from V and 3 bases from J; junction bases left unmatched: 7. CDR3 length equals 15 residues. The CDR3 sequence: CSVDQAGGPTDTQYF. The CDR3 DNA follows: TGCAGCGTTGATCAGGCGGGGGGGCCAACAGATACGCAGTATTTT.

The rearrangement links TRBV7-2 to TRBJ2-2; 7 positions agree with TRBD1. Losses at the gene ends were 7 bases for V and 2 bases for J; bases not matched to a gene: 7. Germline values: CDR1 SGHTA, CDR2 FQGNSA. This CDR3 is 15 amino acids long. The CDR3 loop reads CASTTTGINTGELFF. The CDR3 DNA reads TGTGCCAGCACCACGACAGGGATTAACACCGGGGAGCTGTTTTTT.

The chain has TRBV9 and TRBJ1-2; 7 nucleotides align to TRBD1. The CDR3 sequence is 15 residues long. Per the germline V gene, CDR1 is SGDLS and CDR2 is YYNGEE. Trimming removed 7 bases from V and 7 bases from J; junction bases left unmatched: 16. The CDR3 region is CASGITGTASGGYTF. The CDR3 region has the DNA TGTGCCAGCGGGATAACCGGGACAGCCTCAGGTGGCTACACCTTC.

The V gene is TRBV5-1, the J gene TRBJ2-3; 9 positions match TRBD1. The CDR3 extends over 15 amino acids. From germline, CDR1 is SGHRS and CDR2 YFSETQ. V lost 8 bases to trimming and J lost 2 bases; unmatched junction nucleotides: 9. In DNA form, the CDR3 reads TGCGCCAGTTTTCTCCGGACAGGGGCCACAGATACGCAGTATTTT. This gives the protein CASFLRTGATDTQYF.

This clone was observed a few times. This rearrangement joins TRBV5-1 to TRBJ2-7; 8 positions match TRBD1. CDR1 and CDR2 (germline): SGHRS, YFSETQ. V lost 0 bases, J lost 5 bases, and 4 bases stayed unmatched. CDR3 size: 14 residues. Here the CDR3 DNA reads TGCGCCAGCAGCTTGGCGCCAGGGGGCAACGAGCAGTACTTC. Its translation: CASSLAPGGNEQYF. The entire variable domain, with the rest obtained from reference TRBV5-1 and TRBJ2-7, is as follows: KAGVTQTPRYLIKTRGQQVTLSCSPISGHRSVSWYQQTPGQGLQFLFEYFSETQRNKGNFPGRFSGRQFSNSRSEMNVSTLELGDSALYLCASSLAPGGNEQYFGPGTRLTVT.

This chain connects TRBV7-9 to TRBJ2-3; 9 bases align to TRBD1. Germline V CDR1 and CDR2: SEHNR, FQNEAQ (reference sequence). V was pared by 0 bases and J by 1 base, with 11 bases of the junction left unmatched. This CDR3 is built from 19 residues. DNA for the CDR3: TGTGCCAGCAGCTTAGCCCGACAGGGGGGGACCTATCGCACAGATACGCAGTATTTT. It yields the protein CASSLARQGGTYRTDTQYF.

The chain employs TRBV18 and TRBJ1-4; D is undetermined. Germline assignment: CDR1 KGHSH and CDR2 LQKENI. V gave up 4 bases and J gave up 4 bases, with 7 bases separating them. The CDR3 runs 13 residues. CDR3 bases: TGTGCCAGCTCACGGAGTAGTAATGAAAAACTGTTTTTT. Protein: CASSRSSNEKLFF.

The V call is TRBV28, the J call TRBJ2-3, with 14 bases fitting TRBD2. The germline V gene encodes CDR1 MDHEN and CDR2 SYDVKM. V was pared by 4 bases and J by 0 bases, with 9 bases of the junction left unmatched. This CDR3 region has 19 residues. CDR3 in DNA: TGTGCCAGCAGTTCCCTAGGGACTAGCGGGGGAGCAAGCACAGATACGCAGTATTTT. Its translation is CASSSLGTSGGASTDTQYF.

The chain employs TRBV5-4 and TRBJ2-7; possibly TRBD2 for D (5 bases). Trimming shortened V by 0 bases and J by 7 bases, and 14 bases separated the two germline ends. CDR1 SGHNT and CDR2 YYREEE come from the germline V gene (reference sequence). The CDR3 contains 14 residues. The CDR3 protein is CASSLGMRVEEQYF. For the CDR3, the DNA is TGTGCCAGCAGCTTGGGGATGCGGGTGGAGGAGCAGTACTTC.

The chain has TRBV5-1 and TRBJ2-1; D is perhaps TRBD2 (6 bases). Looked up from germline, CDR1 is SGHRS and CDR2 is YFSETQ. The CDR3 extends over 18 amino acids. Trimming cost V 2 bases and J 3 bases, with 21 bases left between them. CDR3 bases: TGCGCCAGCAGCTTCTCGGGGGTAGGGAGTTCGGTCTACAATGAGCAGTTCTTC. Translating it yields CASSFSGVGSSVYNEQFF. Full variable domain (missing parts from reference TRBV5-1 and TRBJ2-1): KAGVTQTPRYLIKTRGQQVTLSCSPISGHRSVSWYQQTPGQGLQFLFEYFSETQRNKGNFPGRFSGRQFSNSRSEMNVSTLELGDSALYLCASSFSGVGSSVYNEQFFGPGTRLTVL.

The genes are TRBV5-1 and TRBJ1-6, with TRBD1 as a possible D gene (5 bases). CDR1 SGHRS and CDR2 YFSETQ come from the germline V gene. V gave up 5 bases and J gave up 5 bases, with 17 bases separating them. CDR3 length: 16 amino acids. CDR3 sequence: CASSKTRGGDNSPLHF. Written as DNA, the CDR3 is TGCGCCAGCAGTAAAACCCGTGGGGGGGATAATTCACCCCTCCACTTT.

The V and J genes are TRBV5-4 and TRBJ1-1, with D possibly TRBD1 on 6 matching bases. Trimming stripped 1 base from V and 6 bases from J, with 10 bases between. The CDR3 is 13 amino acids. In germline, CDR1 is SGHNT, CDR2 YYREEE (reference sequence). For the CDR3, the DNA is TGTGCCAGCAGCTTGCGGGGGGCGGCTGAAGCTTTCTTT. Translated: CASSLRGAAEAFF. Full variable domain (remainder filled in from reference TRBV5-4 and TRBJ1-1): ETGVTQSPTHLIKTRGQQVTLRCSSQSGHNTVSWYQQALGQGPQFIFQYYREEENGRGNFPPRFSGLQFPNYSSELNVNALELDDSALYLCASSLRGAAEAFFGQGTRLTVV.

This clone was recorded only once. V is TRBV5-1 and J is TRBJ1-2, with D possibly being TRBD1 (6 bases). Per germline, CDR1 SGHRS and CDR2 YFSETQ. The V gene lost 0 bases and the J gene lost 4 bases, with 19 bases spanning the gap. The length of the CDR3 is 17 residues. The CDR3 loop is CASSLGAGATAGYGYTF. CDR3 DNA: TGCGCCAGCAGCTTGGGAGCGGGGGCAACTGCCGGCTATGGCTACACCTTC.

The chain uses TRBV15 and TRBJ1-1; 7 bases match TRBD1. The CDR3 runs to 16 residues. The J segment lost 2 bases and the V segment lost 0 bases, leaving 6 bases of the junction unmatched. Germline V gives CDR1 LNHNV, CDR2 YYDKDF (reference sequence). The CDR3 sequence is CATSRESGQTNTEAFF. In DNA form, the CDR3 reads TGTGCCACCAGCAGAGAATCGGGACAGACCAACACTGAAGCTTTCTTT.

The V and J genes are TRBV4-2 and TRBJ2-2; 9 bases agree with TRBD2. In germline, CDR1 is LGHNA, CDR2 YNFKEQ. The junction had 9 bases not matched to a gene; V was cut back by 0 bases and J by 4 bases. The CDR3 has 18 residues. The CDR3 region has the DNA TGTGCCAGCAGCCAAGAAAATAGCGGGGGATTACCCACCGGGGAGCTGTTTTTT. It encodes CASSQENSGGLPTGELFF.

V is TRBV15 and J is TRBJ2-3; 12 nucleotides match TRBD2. Germline V lookup: CDR1 LNHNV, CDR2 YYDKDF (reference sequence). J lost 2 bases, V lost 8 bases, and 5 bases had no gene match. The CDR3 is 15 amino acids. CDR3 region: CATETSGSDTDTQYF. CDR3 in DNA: TGTGCCACCGAGACTAGCGGGAGCGACACAGATACGCAGTATTTT.

The chain employs TRBV4-1 and TRBJ2-3, with 8 nucleotides matching TRBD1. V lost 5 bases, J lost 1 base, and 11 bases stayed unmatched. This CDR3 comprises 17 residues. Germline CDR1 and CDR2: MGHRA and YSYEKL. This CDR3 reads CASSSRTGSLRTDTQYF. In DNA form, the CDR3 reads TGCGCCAGCAGCTCGCGGACAGGGAGTCTACGCACAGATACGCAGTATTTT.

The chain couples TRBV15 to TRBJ2-7, with D possibly being TRBD1 (6 bases). The germline V gene has CDR1 LNHNV and CDR2 YYDKDF (reference sequence). The V end was cut by 0 bases, the J end by 4 bases, with 13 bases between. This CDR3 is built from 15 residues. CDR3 nucleotides: TGTGCCACCAGCAGAGATAGGGGCAGGGGATACGAGCAGTACTTC. Translation gives CATSRDRGRGYEQYF.

The rearrangement links TRBV23-1 to TRBJ2-3, with 8 positions matching TRBD1. TRBV23-1 is marked as an open reading frame, function uncertain. The CDR3 totals 16 residues. Trimming cost V 6 bases and J 1 base; bases outside gene matches: 9. CDR3 protein: CASRFKQGVGTDTQYF. The DNA of the CDR3 is TGCGCCAGCAGGTTTAAACAGGGGGTAGGCACAGATACGCAGTATTTT.

The rearrangement links TRBV27 to TRBJ1-5; possible D gene TRBD1, 6 bases. The V gene's germline CDR1 is MNHEY and CDR2 SMNVEV (reference sequence). V shed 5 bases and J shed 10 bases, with 15 bases lying between them. CDR3 size: 13 residues. CDR3 sequence (DNA): TGTGCCAGCAGTCCAACCCGGGACAATCCCCAGCATTTT. Translating gives CASSPTRDNPQHF.

The J gene is TRBJ2-7, the V gene TRBV4-1; D gene unclear. The CDR3 extends over 14 amino acids. The V gene lost 0 bases and the J gene lost 6 bases, with 12 bases spanning the gap. CDR1 and CDR2 from the germline V gene are MGHRA and YSYEKL. DNA of the CDR3: TGCGCCAGCAGCCAAGATCAGAATAGCTCCGAGCAGTACTTC. This encodes CASSQDQNSSEQYF.